This TCR beta chain was identified in a study of PD-L1 blockade in urothelial cancer (dated 2017 in TCRdb). Some background on the complete study: Every patient began therapy around 2014 and was given atezolizumab 1,200 mg intravenously every 3 weeks. About 90% of the 29 patients were males with bladder-origin urothelial cancer, and about 65% of the roughly 30 reported a prior smoking history. Patients had an ECOG performance status of 0 or 1 and had received between 0 and 3 prior chemotherapy regimens. Blood samples were analyzed 3 weeks after the start of treatment (second dose) and 6 weeks after the start of treatment. Blood samples gave a median of about 150,000 T cells and approximately 80,000 unique TCRs, with a median clonality of approximately 0.08. Somatic, immune and clinical correlates of response to PD-L1 blockade with atezolizumab in urothelial cancer were the focus of an exploratory multi-omic analysis. Pretreatment tumor samples, along with matched peripheral blood serially collected before and after atezolizumab treatment, were subjected to TCR sequencing. Progression-free survival longer than 6 months counted as durable clinical benefit, and TCR features were additionally tested against both progression-free and overall survival. Whole exome sequencing and RNA sequencing of pretreatment tumors were performed alongside TCR sequencing in the same patients. Durable clinical benefit was achieved by nine patients but not by the remaining 20. Pretreatment blood TCR-seq was available for about 28 patients, at least one posttreatment blood collection was obtained for some 24 patients, and tumor TCR-seq was available for some 24 patients. Broader findings and caveats from the paper: Small sample size (n ≈ 27) and many exploratory analyses mean the results are intended to be hypothesis-generating. A pretreatment peripheral blood TCR clonality below the median was linked to improved progression-free and overall survival. Greater expansion of tumor-associated TCR clones in peripheral blood 3 weeks after the start of treatment was observed in patients with durable benefit (n of about 24, p = 0.022).

On this clone itself: The antigen it recognizes is unknown. Base qualities were left out, and no much larger clone turns up one base away.

The cohort comprised 29 patients with locally advanced or metastatic urothelial carcinoma treated at Memorial Sloan Kettering on a trial protocol. Peripheral blood mononuclear cells were collected pretreatment and during treatment, at between 1 and 8 total time points per patient. The Qiagen DNeasy Blood extraction kit was used to purify genomic DNA from total PBMCs and tumor samples. PBMCs were collected pretreatment and during treatment, and were isolated and stored as previously described. To estimate absolute template abundance from read counts, synthetic TCR analog templates were spiked into each PCR. TCRbeta CDR3 regions were amplified from genomic DNA with bias-controlled V and J gene primers using the immunoSEQ assay. Sequencing of rearranged TCRbeta segments was performed at approximately 20X coverage. For the original study's pipeline: Clustering was used to correct sequencing errors, and CDR3s were annotated against IMGT so that V, D and J genes could be assigned. Only productive TCRbeta rearrangements were used in downstream analyses, excluding out-of-frame or stop-codon sequences. To compute clonality, Shannon entropy was normalized by the log of the number of unique productive sequences and then subtracted from one. Fisher's exact test with Benjamini-Hochberg correction, at a threshold of adjusted p below 0.01, was used to find clones that differed between time points or between blood and tumor. In its TCRdb copy, this immuneACCESS table keeps in-frame sequences only and misses some clones. Where compared with another copy, unresolved V genes explain less than half of these, and the others have no known cause. For V, J and clone size, that table is used; D and trimming come from the DNA. A total of tens of thousands of clones appear in this sample, roughly four fifths of them only once. About 3.2% of the sample rests with the top ten.

The starting material was PBMCs, obtained around atezolizumab (anti-PD-L1) treatment. This TCR came from a man between 65 and 85 years old with urothelial cancer.

The nucleotides are TGCGCCAGCAGCTCCCCAGGGTCAGATACGCAGTATTTT. Translated, this gives CASSSPGSDTQYF. Here the chain combines TRBV5-1 and TRBJ2-3; a tentative D match to TRBD1 spans 5 bases. V was cut back by 3 bases and J by 4 bases, leaving a gap of 9 bases between them. Reading the germline V gene gives CDR1 SGHRS and CDR2 YFSETQ. Including the terminal cysteine and phenylalanine, the CDR3 comprises 13 residues. Kept here is only the CDR3 DNA, which spans 39 bases and is read in frame from base 1.